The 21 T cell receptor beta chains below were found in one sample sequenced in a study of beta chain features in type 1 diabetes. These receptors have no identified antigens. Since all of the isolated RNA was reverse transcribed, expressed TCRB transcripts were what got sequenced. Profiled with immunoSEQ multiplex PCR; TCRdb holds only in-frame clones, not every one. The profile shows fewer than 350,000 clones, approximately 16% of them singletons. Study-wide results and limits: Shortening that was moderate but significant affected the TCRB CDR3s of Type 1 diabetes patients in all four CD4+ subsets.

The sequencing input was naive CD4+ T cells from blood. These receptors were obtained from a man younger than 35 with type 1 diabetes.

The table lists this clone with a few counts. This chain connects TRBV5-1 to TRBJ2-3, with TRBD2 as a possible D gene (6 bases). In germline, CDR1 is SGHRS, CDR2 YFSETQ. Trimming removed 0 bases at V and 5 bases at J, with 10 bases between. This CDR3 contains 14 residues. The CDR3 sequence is CASSLDGGRDTQYF. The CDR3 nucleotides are TGCGCCAGCAGCTTGGACGGAGGGAGAGATACGCAGTATTTT.

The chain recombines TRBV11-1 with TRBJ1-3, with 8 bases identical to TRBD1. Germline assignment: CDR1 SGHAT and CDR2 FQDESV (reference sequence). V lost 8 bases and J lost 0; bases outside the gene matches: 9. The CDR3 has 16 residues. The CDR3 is CASEVGQAFSGNTIYF. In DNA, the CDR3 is TGTGCCAGCGAGGTGGGACAGGCGTTCTCTGGAAACACCATATATTTT.

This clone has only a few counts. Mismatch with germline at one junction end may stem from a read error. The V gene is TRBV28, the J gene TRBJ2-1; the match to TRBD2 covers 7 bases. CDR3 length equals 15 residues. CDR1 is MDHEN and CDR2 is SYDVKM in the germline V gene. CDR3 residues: CASSNHRGRAWWFLF. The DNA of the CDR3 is TGTGCCAGCAGTAACCATCGAGGGAGGGCCTGGTGGTTCCTCTTC.

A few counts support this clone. CDR3 amino acids: CASSFGQENYGYTF. The CDR3 nucleotides read TGTGCCAGCAGCTTTGGACAGGAGAACTATGGCTACACCTTC. The chain carries TRBV7-9 and TRBJ1-2; TRBD1 matches 7 bases. Germline trimming cut 3 bases from V and 2 bases from J; bases unmatched to any gene: 3. CDR3 length: 14 amino acids. Germline V gives CDR1 SEHNR, CDR2 FQNEAQ (reference sequence).

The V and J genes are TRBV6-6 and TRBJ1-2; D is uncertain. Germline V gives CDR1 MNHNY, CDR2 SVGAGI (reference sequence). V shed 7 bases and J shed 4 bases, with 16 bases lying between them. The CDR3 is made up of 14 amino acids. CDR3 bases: TGTGCCAGCACCGAGACACGGCAGCCCTATGGCTACACCTTC. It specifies CASTETRQPYGYTF.

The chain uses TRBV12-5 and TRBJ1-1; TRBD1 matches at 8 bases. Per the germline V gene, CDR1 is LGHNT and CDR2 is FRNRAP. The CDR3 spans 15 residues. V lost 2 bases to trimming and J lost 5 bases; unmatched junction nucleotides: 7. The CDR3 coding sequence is TGTGCTAGTGGTTTGTTGACAGGGGATGGGACTGAAGCTTTCTTT. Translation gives CASGLLTGDGTEAFF.

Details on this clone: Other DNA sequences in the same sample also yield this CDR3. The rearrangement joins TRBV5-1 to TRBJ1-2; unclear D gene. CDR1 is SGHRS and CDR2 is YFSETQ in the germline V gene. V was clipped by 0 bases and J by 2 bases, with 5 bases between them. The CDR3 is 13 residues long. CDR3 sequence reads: CASSLGGNYGYTF. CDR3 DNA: TGCGCCAGCAGCTTGGGCGGGAACTATGGCTACACCTTC.

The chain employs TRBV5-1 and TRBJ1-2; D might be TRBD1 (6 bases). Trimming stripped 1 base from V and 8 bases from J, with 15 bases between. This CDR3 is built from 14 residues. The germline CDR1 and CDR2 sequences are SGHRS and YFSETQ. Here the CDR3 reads CASSLYYREQGYTF. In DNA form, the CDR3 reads TGCGCCAGCAGCTTGTATTACAGGGAACAAGGCTACACCTTC. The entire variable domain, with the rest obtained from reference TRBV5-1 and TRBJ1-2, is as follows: KAGVTQTPRYLIKTRGQQVTLSCSPISGHRSVSWYQQTPGQGLQFLFEYFSETQRNKGNFPGRFSGRQFSNSRSEMNVSTLELGDSALYLCASSLYYREQGYTFGSGTRLTVV.

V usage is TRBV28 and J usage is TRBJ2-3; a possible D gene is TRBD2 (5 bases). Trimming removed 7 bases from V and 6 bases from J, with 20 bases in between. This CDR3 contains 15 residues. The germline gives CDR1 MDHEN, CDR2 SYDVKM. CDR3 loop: CASTQGSLQKDTQYF. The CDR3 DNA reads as TGTGCCAGCACCCAAGGGAGCTTACAGAAGGATACGCAGTATTTT.

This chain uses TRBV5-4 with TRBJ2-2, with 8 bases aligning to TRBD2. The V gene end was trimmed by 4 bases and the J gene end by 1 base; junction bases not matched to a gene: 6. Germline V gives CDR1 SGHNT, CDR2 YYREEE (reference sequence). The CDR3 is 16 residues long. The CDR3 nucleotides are TGTGCCAGCAGCCCGGGGGGGCAGAGGAACACCGGGGAGCTGTTTTTT. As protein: CASSPGGQRNTGELFF.

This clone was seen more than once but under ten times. CDR3 coding DNA: TGTGCCAGCAGCCCAGTAGGAGCGGGAGTCCACAATGAGCAGTTCTTC. This sequence encodes CASSPVGAGVHNEQFF. The chain is built from TRBV11-2 and TRBJ2-1; 8 bases match TRBD2. The CDR3 extends over 16 amino acids. The ends lost 5 bases at V and 5 bases at J; junction bases unmatched: 11. CDR1 is SGHAT and CDR2 is FQNNGV in the germline V gene.

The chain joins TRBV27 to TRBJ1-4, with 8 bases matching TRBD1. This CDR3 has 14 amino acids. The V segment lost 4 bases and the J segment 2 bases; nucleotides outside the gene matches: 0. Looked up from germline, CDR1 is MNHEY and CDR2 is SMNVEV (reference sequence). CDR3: CASSWTGTNEKLFF. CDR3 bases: TGTGCCAGCAGTTGGACAGGGACTAATGAAAAACTGTTTTTT. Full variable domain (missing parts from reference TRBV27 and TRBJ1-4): EAQVTQNPRYLITVTGKKLTVTCSQNMNHEYMSWYRQDPGLGLRQIYYSMNVEVTDKGDVPEGYKVSRKEKRNFPLILESPSPNQTSLYFCASSWTGTNEKLFFGSGTQLSVL.

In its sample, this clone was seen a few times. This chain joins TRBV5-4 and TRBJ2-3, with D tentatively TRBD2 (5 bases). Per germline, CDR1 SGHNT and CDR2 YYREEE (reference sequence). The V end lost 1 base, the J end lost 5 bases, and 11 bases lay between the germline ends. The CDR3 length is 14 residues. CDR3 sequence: CASSLIDGKDTQYF. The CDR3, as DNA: TGTGCCAGCAGCTTGATTGACGGGAAAGATACGCAGTATTTT.

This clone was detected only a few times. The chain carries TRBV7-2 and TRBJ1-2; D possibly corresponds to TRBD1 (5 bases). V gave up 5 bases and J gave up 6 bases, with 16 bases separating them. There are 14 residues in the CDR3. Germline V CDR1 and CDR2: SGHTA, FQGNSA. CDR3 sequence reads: CASSALGGYDGYTF. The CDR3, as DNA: TGTGCCAGCAGCGCGTTGGGGGGTTATGATGGCTACACCTTC.

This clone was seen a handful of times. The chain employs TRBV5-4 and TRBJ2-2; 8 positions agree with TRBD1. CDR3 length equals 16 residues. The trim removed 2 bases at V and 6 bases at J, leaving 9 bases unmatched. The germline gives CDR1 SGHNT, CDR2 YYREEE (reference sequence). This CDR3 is CASSFDRGGVPGELFF. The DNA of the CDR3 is TGTGCCAGCAGCTTTGACAGGGGAGGAGTTCCCGGGGAGCTGTTTTTT. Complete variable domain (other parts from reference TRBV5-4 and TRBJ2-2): ETGVTQSPTHLIKTRGQQVTLRCSSQSGHNTVSWYQQALGQGPQFIFQYYREEENGRGNFPPRFSGLQFPNYSSELNVNALELDDSALYLCASSFDRGGVPGELFFGEGSRLTVL.

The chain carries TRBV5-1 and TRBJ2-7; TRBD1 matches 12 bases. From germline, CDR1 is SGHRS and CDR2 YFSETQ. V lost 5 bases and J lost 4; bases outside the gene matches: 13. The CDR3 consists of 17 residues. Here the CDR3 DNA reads TGCGCCAGCAGGTACAATCCGGGACAGGGGGCTGGGTACGAGCAGTACTTC. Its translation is CASRYNPGQGAGYEQYF.

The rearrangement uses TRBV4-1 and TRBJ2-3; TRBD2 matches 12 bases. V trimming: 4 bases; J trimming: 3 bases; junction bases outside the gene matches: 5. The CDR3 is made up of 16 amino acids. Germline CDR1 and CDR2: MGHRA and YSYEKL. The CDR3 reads CASSRQLAGGTDTQYF. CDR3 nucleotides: TGCGCCAGCAGCCGACAACTAGCGGGGGGTACAGATACGCAGTATTTT.

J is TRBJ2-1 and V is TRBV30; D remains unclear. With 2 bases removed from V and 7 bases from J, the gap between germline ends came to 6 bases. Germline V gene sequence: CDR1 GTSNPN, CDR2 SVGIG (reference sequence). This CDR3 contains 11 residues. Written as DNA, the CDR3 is TGTGCCTGGAGTTTCCCGAATGAGCAGTTCTTC. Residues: CAWSFPNEQFF. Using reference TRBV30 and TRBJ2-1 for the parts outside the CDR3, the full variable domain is SQTIHQWPATLVQPVGSPLSLECTVEGTSNPNLYWYRQAAGRGLQLLFYSVGIGQISSEVPQNLSASRPQDRQFILSSKKLLLSDSGFYLCAWSFPNEQFFGPGTRLTVL.

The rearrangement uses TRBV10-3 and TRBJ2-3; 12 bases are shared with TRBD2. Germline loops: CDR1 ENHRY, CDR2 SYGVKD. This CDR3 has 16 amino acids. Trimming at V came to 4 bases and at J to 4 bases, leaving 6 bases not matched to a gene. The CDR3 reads CAISGRTSGNPDTQYF. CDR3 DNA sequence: TGTGCCATCAGTGGGAGGACTAGCGGGAACCCAGATACGCAGTATTTT.

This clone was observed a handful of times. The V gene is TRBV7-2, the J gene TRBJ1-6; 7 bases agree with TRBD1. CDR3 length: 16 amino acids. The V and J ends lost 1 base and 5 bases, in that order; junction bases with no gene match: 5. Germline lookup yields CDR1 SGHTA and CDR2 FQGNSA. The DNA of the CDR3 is TGTGCCAGCAGCTTAGTAGGGGGACAGAATAATTCACCCCTCCACTTT. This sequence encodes CASSLVGGQNNSPLHF.

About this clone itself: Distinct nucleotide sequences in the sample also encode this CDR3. The CDR3 DNA is TGCGCCAGCAGCTTTGGGGGGGCCAGCACAGATACGCAGTATTTT. Protein sequence: CASSFGGASTDTQYF. The chain employs TRBV5-1 and TRBJ2-3; D might be TRBD2 (7 bases). The V and J ends lost 2 bases and 0 bases respectively, with 10 bases between them. Germline V gene sequence: CDR1 SGHRS, CDR2 YFSETQ. This CDR3 region has 15 residues. Drawing the rest from reference TRBV5-1 and TRBJ2-3, the complete variable domain is KAGVTQTPRYLIKTRGQQVTLSCSPISGHRSVSWYQQTPGQGLQFLFEYFSETQRNKGNFPGRFSGRQFSNSRSEMNVSTLELGDSALYLCASSFGGASTDTQYFGPGTRLTVL.